Listed below are T cell receptor beta chains from one sample, sequenced in a study of blood T cell repertoires in COVID-19. TCRdb's copy holds only in-frame clones and misses some; the assay was immunoSEQ multiplex PCR. The sample includes fewer than 120,000 clones, almost 80% of them seen just once. The sequencing input was peripheral blood. The receptors originated from a woman older than 75 with active or convalescent COVID-19. The conserved cysteine and the conserved F or W are not part of the CDR3 here.

V	J	CDR3
TRBV4-1	TRBJ2-1	ASSQDYAGRTYNEQF
TRBV7-3	TRBJ2-1	ASSLLAYNEQF
TRBV27	TRBJ2-1	ASSSWGSPSSYNEQF
TRBV7-8	TRBJ2-7	ASRQTSAQEFYEQY
TRBV2	TRBJ2-2	ASSDRVSTGELF
TRBV2	TRBJ1-1	ASILAGVGGAF
TRBV27	TRBJ2-3	ASSLPGLIDTQY
TRBV7-2	TRBJ1-2	ASSLARSMPGTV
TRBV5-1	TRBJ2-1	ASSLAGTASYNEQF
TRBV29-1	TRBJ1-4	SVNHGIGEKLF
TRBV7-2	TRBJ2-2	ASSLALAGVGELF
TRBV5-4	TRBJ2-1	ASSLSLAGGGSYNEQF
TRBV5-4	TRBJ2-3	ASSSDFDTQY
TRBV28	TRBJ1-4	ASSSPGQGSEKLF
TRBV2	TRBJ2-7	ASTPLSPYEQY
TRBV6-5	TRBJ2-7	ASRPRGRRREQY
TRBV2	TRBJ2-7	ASSPLAGVSEQY
TRBV7-2	TRBJ2-1	ASSPKRFSGRGNEQF
TRBV19	TRBJ2-5	ASSNRGRDQETQY
TRBV27	TRBJ2-5	ASSPLAGVETQY
TRBV5-4	TRBJ2-3	ASSLAGTSTDTQY
TRBV18	TRBJ2-4	ASSPRTENIQY
TRBV9	TRBJ1-2	ASSVGSGYGYT
TRBV6-1	TRBJ2-1	ASSERISGRGEQF
TRBV27	TRBJ2-7	ASSSIAANYEQY
TRBV19	TRBJ2-2	ASRTLAGAPGELF
TRBV3-1/TRBV3-2	TRBJ2-7	ASSLGLASYEQY
TRBV6-1	TRBJ1-1	ASSEPGSSENTEAF
TRBV18	TRBJ2-3	ASSLAGDTQY
TRBV18	TRBJ2-7	ASSRTAGGVNPYEQY
TRBV29-1	TRBJ1-2	IGKGAGYT
TRBV5-1	TRBJ2-7	ASSFRQPPDEQY
TRBV27	TRBJ2-7	ASSFGGRDEQY
TRBV10-2	TRBJ2-7	ASGAQRASEQY
TRBV19	TRBJ1-2	ASSINLGQGAGGYT
TRBV6-5	TRBJ1-4	ASSYGQRANEKLF
TRBV9	TRBJ2-1	ASSSRSFGNEQF
TRBV29-1	TRBJ1-2	SVEKNRDRVDGYT
TRBV6-6	TRBJ1-5	ASSPQEAQH
TRBV6-5	TRBJ2-1	ASSSQGWAYNEQF
TRBV19	TRBJ1-2	ASTIQGEWNYGYT
TRBV6-5	TRBJ2-2	ASSYAGVPNTGELF
TRBV28	TRBJ2-3	ASSPPQGTDTQY
TRBV10-3	TRBJ1-5	AISDPTGDQPQH
TRBV5-4	TRBJ1-1	ASSFPDRGWTEAF
TRBV14	TRBJ1-1	ASSPRGQVKGTEAF
TRBV28	TRBJ2-7	ASSPAGGPFYEQY
TRBV4-2	TRBJ2-2	ASSQDKASFGNTGELF
TRBV5-6	TRBJ2-5	ASSLVASGRETQY
TRBV2	TRBJ2-5	ASSDASGAGEETQY
TRBV4-2	TRBJ2-3	ASSQVPSGRGGTQY